Listed here are 30 T cell receptor beta chains from one sample, sequenced in a study of T cell responses to AZD1222 COVID-19 vaccine. Repertoires were generated with immunoSEQ multiplex PCR, while TCRdb's copy carries only in-frame clones and drops some. In the table there are more than 90,000 clones, 88% of which are singletons. Here the sequenced sample was peripheral blood, taken 28 days after the second AZD1222 dose. These receptors were obtained from an adult who received the AZD1222 COVID-19 vaccine.

The chain is built from TRBV21-1 and TRBJ1-5. TRBV21-1 is given as a pseudogene. CDR3 size: 16 residues. The DNA of the CDR3 is TGTGCCAGCAGCAAAGTTCCGGGAGAGGGTGGCCAGCCCCAGCATTTT. It specifies CASSKVPGEGGQPQHF.

The chain has TRBV28 and TRBJ1-6; 7 bases agree with TRBD1. V was pared by 7 bases and J by 9 bases, with 15 bases of the junction left unmatched. CDR1 and CDR2 (germline): MDHEN, SYDVKM. There are 16 residues in the CDR3. CDR3 nucleotides: TGTGCCAGCAACCTCCCGGGACAGCTTTTCGGTTCACCCCTCCACTTT. Encoded protein: CASNLPGQLFGSPLHF.

This clone was counted only a few times. The chain is built from TRBV16 and TRBJ1-2; D ambiguous. V lost 7 bases and J 2 bases, leaving 17 bases between the germline ends. The CDR3 has 15 residues. Germline loops: CDR1 KGHSY, CDR2 FQNENV. The CDR3 spells CASTSPAGGNYGYTF. Here the CDR3 DNA reads TGTGCCAGCACATCCCCGGCCGGCGGCAACTATGGCTACACCTTC.

This chain uses TRBV20-1 with TRBJ2-2; 8 bases are a match to TRBD1. Germline V gene lookup returns CDR1 DFQATT and CDR2 SNEGSKA (reference sequence). Trimming at V came to 3 bases and at J to 8 bases, leaving 11 bases not matched to a gene. This CDR3 is 15 amino acids long. CDR3 in amino acids: CSASRAQGAKGELFF. In DNA form, the CDR3 reads TGCAGTGCTAGTCGCGCCCAGGGGGCTAAAGGGGAGCTGTTTTTT.

J is TRBJ2-1 and V is TRBV29-1; D gene unclear. V gave up 6 bases and J gave up 2 bases, with 8 bases separating them. The CDR3 consists of 12 residues. The germline gives CDR1 SQVTM, CDR2 ANQGSEA. The CDR3 spells CSVQVTYNEQFF. The CDR3, as DNA: TGCAGCGTCCAAGTAACCTACAATGAGCAGTTCTTC.

This chain joins TRBV10-2 and TRBJ1-2, with D maybe TRBD1 (5 bases). Trimming cost V 8 bases and J 5 bases, with 18 bases left between them. The CDR3 has 14 amino acids. The germline CDR1 and CDR2 sequences are WSHSY and SAAADI. As DNA, the CDR3 is TGCGCCAGCTTTAAGGACCTGGGGGGATATGGCTACACCTTC. Residues: CASFKDLGGYGYTF.

The rearrangement links TRBV27 to TRBJ2-7, with no clear D. V shed 3 bases and J shed 0 bases, with 6 bases lying between them. CDR1 and CDR2 from the germline V gene are MNHEY and SMNVEV (reference sequence). CDR3 size: 13 residues. CDR3 sequence: CASSFSGSYEQYF. Here the CDR3 DNA reads TGTGCCAGCAGTTTTTCCGGCTCCTACGAGCAGTACTTC.

This clone is a singleton in its sample. The chain joins TRBV11-2 to TRBJ2-1, with D uncertain. CDR3 length: 15 amino acids. V lost 6 bases, J lost 6 bases, and 18 bases lay in between. Looked up from germline, CDR1 is SGHAT and CDR2 is FQNNGV. The CDR3 is CASSSGPEPPNEQFF. The CDR3 region has the DNA TGTGCCAGCAGTTCCGGTCCCGAGCCCCCCAATGAGCAGTTCTTC. Supplemented by reference TRBV11-2 and TRBJ2-1, the full variable domain reads EAGVAQSPRYKIIEKRQSVAFWCNPISGHATLYWYQQILGQGPKLLIQFQNNGVVDDSQLPKDRFSAERLKGVDSTLKIQPAKLEDSAVYLCASSSGPEPPNEQFFGPGTRLTVL.

This chain uses TRBV9 with TRBJ1-3; the D is unclear. Trimming pared 5 bases from V and 2 bases from J, leaving 11 bases between. Looked up from germline, CDR1 is SGDLS and CDR2 is YYNGEE. This CDR3 has 14 residues. DNA of the CDR3: TGTGCCAGCAGACCGGCGGTCACTGGAAACACCATATATTTT. Translation: CASRPAVTGNTIYF. The whole variable domain, remainder taken from reference TRBV9 and TRBJ1-3, is DSGVTQTPKHLITATGQRVTLRCSPRSGDLSVYWYQQSLDQGLQFLIQYYNGEERAKGNILERFSAQQFPDLHSELNLSSLELGDSALYFCASRPAVTGNTIYFGEGSWLTVV.

This chain joins TRBV30 and TRBJ1-2, with D possibly matching TRBD1 (6 bases). V dropped 0 bases and J dropped 5 bases, with 10 bases sitting between them. The CDR3 covers 13 residues. CDR1 and CDR2 (germline): GTSNPN, SVGIG (reference sequence). CDR3 sequence (DNA): TGTGCCTGGAGTGTACAGGGTGGATATGGCTACACCTTC. Encoded protein: CAWSVQGGYGYTF.

The chain has TRBV19 and TRBJ1-1, with 8 bases identical to TRBD1. Losses at the gene ends were 6 bases for V and 4 bases for J; bases not matched to a gene: 10. The CDR3 length is 15 residues. Germline CDR1 reads LNHDA; CDR2 reads SQIVND (reference sequence). The CDR3: CASRGQATGGTEAFF. CDR3 coding DNA: TGTGCCAGTAGGGGACAGGCCACCGGTGGCACTGAAGCTTTCTTT.

This rearrangement joins TRBV7-8 to TRBJ2-2; 8 nucleotides line up with TRBD2. This CDR3 spans 16 amino acids. CDR1 is SGHVS and CDR2 is FQNEAQ in the germline V gene. J was trimmed by 4 bases and V by 1 base; bases with no gene match: 5. CDR3 DNA: TGTGCCAGCAGCTTAGTTTCGGGAGGGGGCACCGGGGAGCTGTTTTTT. Amino acids: CASSLVSGGGTGELFF.

The V and J genes are TRBV6-4 and TRBJ2-2, with D unresolved. The ends were cut back, 4 bases at V and 6 bases at J, with 3 bases in the middle. Germline V gives CDR1 MRHNA, CDR2 SNTAGT. The CDR3 is 11 amino acids. CDR3 sequence: CASSGPGELFF. Here the CDR3 DNA reads TGTGCCAGCAGTGGACCCGGGGAGCTGTTTTTT.

For this clone: One end of the junction does not line up with germline, which may come from a read error. The chain joins TRBV28 to TRBJ1-3, with D possibly being TRBD1 (5 bases). Germline V gene data show CDR1 as MDHEN and CDR2 as SYDVKM. The CDR3 is 13 residues long. For the CDR3, the DNA is TGTGCCAGCAGTTCCCCTCAGGGAACCACCATATATTTT. It encodes CASSSPQGTTIYF.

The sample holds one count of this clone. The chain uses TRBV19 and TRBJ2-3; D remains ambiguous. V was trimmed by 5 bases and J by 7 bases, leaving 19 bases between them. This CDR3 comprises 15 residues. Germline loops: CDR1 LNHDA, CDR2 SQIVND (reference sequence). The CDR3 DNA is TGTGCCAGTAGTCATGAGAGCGAGTTTAGCTATACGCAGTATTTT. Residues: CASSHESEFSYTQYF.

This chain links TRBV7-9 with TRBJ2-2; 12 nucleotides match TRBD1. The trim removed 6 bases at V and 4 bases at J, leaving 15 bases unmatched. The CDR3 spans 19 residues. Germline V gives CDR1 SEHNR, CDR2 FQNEAQ (reference sequence). CDR3 in DNA: TGTGCCAGCAGGAGACCCGGGACAGGGGGCCCACGGGGCACCGGGGAGCTGTTTTTT. This sequence encodes CASRRPGTGGPRGTGELFF.

This clone was picked up a small number of times. The chain employs TRBV28 and TRBJ1-2; D unresolved. V lost 3 bases, J lost 3 bases, and 11 bases lay in between. Germline CDR1 is MDHEN and CDR2 is SYDVKM. The CDR3 is 14 amino acids. CDR3 bases: TGTGCCAGCAGTTTTGCGGCAGGAGACTATGGCTACACCTTC. It is translated as CASSFAAGDYGYTF.

The chain has TRBV6-1 and TRBJ1-2; a weak D match, TRBD1 (5 bases). Germline V gives CDR1 MNHNS, CDR2 SASEGT. The CDR3 extends over 15 amino acids. The V end was cut by 1 base, the J end by 8 bases, with 17 bases between. CDR3 protein: CASSEEGQGVWGYTF. CDR3 DNA sequence: TGTGCCAGCAGTGAAGAGGGGCAAGGGGTGTGGGGCTACACCTTC.

This clone appeared many times. This chain joins TRBV25-1 and TRBJ1-3, with TRBD1 identical over 7 bases. J was trimmed by 4 bases and V by 4 bases; bases with no gene match: 13. Germline V gene data show CDR1 as MGHDK and CDR2 as SYGVNS. The CDR3 runs to 17 residues. The DNA of the CDR3 is TGTGCCAGCAGTGGAAACAGGGGCGGAATCTTAGGAAACACCATATATTTT. This translates into CASSGNRGGILGNTIYF.

The gene calls are TRBV5-1 and TRBJ2-7; the D gene is possibly TRBD1 (5 bases). This CDR3 comprises 14 residues. Looked up from germline, CDR1 is SGHRS and CDR2 is YFSETQ. V dropped 1 base and J dropped 2 bases, with 10 bases sitting between them. The DNA for the CDR3 is TGCGCCAGCAGCTTGATAGGGGTCACCTACGAGCAGTACTTC. Its protein product is CASSLIGVTYEQYF.

This clone was counted only a few times. CDR3 loop: CASSPRDIANTGELFF. The DNA for the CDR3 is TGTGCCAGCTCACCACGAGACATCGCGAACACCGGGGAGCTGTTTTTT. This chain links TRBV18 with TRBJ2-2; D is unclear. Germline-derived CDR1 and CDR2 are KGHSH and LQKENI. The CDR3 length is 16 residues. V lost 1 base, J lost 0 bases, and 9 bases lay in between.

The rearrangement links TRBV5-1 to TRBJ2-3; D possibly corresponds to TRBD1 (6 bases). Germline V gene sequence: CDR1 SGHRS, CDR2 YFSETQ. The CDR3 has 16 amino acids. V was shortened by 3 bases and J by 3 bases, with 17 bases between the two germline ends. CDR3 bases: TGCGCCAGCAGCTCCAGGCAGGGGATACGAACAGATACGCAGTATTTT. Protein product: CASSSRQGIRTDTQYF.

V usage is TRBV2 and J usage is TRBJ1-2; no firm D call. V lost 2 bases and J lost 2, with 3 bases in between. The CDR3 has 12 residues. CDR1 is SNHLY, CDR2 FYNNEI, per germline. The chain's CDR3 is CASSEINYGYTF. DNA for the CDR3: TGTGCCAGCAGTGAAATAAACTATGGCTACACCTTC.

This chain uses TRBV5-1 with TRBJ1-2, with D possibly being TRBD1 (5 bases). The CDR3 spans 14 residues. V was trimmed by 1 base and J by 2 bases, leaving 9 bases between them. Germline V gene sequence: CDR1 SGHRS, CDR2 YFSETQ. The DNA for the CDR3 is TGCGCCAGCAGCTTGAAACAGGCAAACTATGGCTACACCTTC. Translation: CASSLKQANYGYTF.

The rearrangement joins TRBV11-2 to TRBJ1-2, with 7 bases that match TRBD1. Germline V lookup: CDR1 SGHAT, CDR2 FQNNGV. This CDR3 contains 15 residues. V gave up 4 bases and J gave up 4 bases; unmatched junction bases: 9. The CDR3 DNA reads TGTGCCAGCAGCTCCCAGACAGGGTCGGGCTATGGCTACACCTTC. It translates to CASSSQTGSGYGYTF.

The rearrangement uses TRBV19 and TRBJ2-3; 11 bases are shared with TRBD2. The CDR3 has 15 amino acids. CDR1 and CDR2 (germline): LNHDA, SQIVND (reference sequence). V shed 5 bases, J shed 3 bases, and the junction held 4 bases outside the gene matches. The CDR3 sequence: CASSALAGATDTQYF. In DNA form, the CDR3 reads TGTGCCAGTAGTGCACTAGCGGGAGCGACAGATACGCAGTATTTT.

The chain carries TRBV2 and TRBJ2-7; 11 bases agree with TRBD2. This CDR3 spans 16 amino acids. CDR1 and CDR2 from the germline V gene are SNHLY and FYNNEI. Trimming took 6 bases from V and 6 from J; bases not matched to a gene: 13. The CDR3 here is CASSVPRGLAVLEQYF. CDR3 nucleotides: TGTGCCAGCAGCGTGCCCCGGGGACTAGCGGTGCTCGAGCAGTACTTC.

V and J are TRBV9 and TRBJ2-1, with TRBD2 identical over 7 bases. Trimming cost V 4 bases and J 5 bases; bases outside gene matches: 12. The germline gives CDR1 SGDLS, CDR2 YYNGEE. This CDR3 spans 16 amino acids. In DNA form, the CDR3 reads TGTGCCAGCAGCCCACGCTTGGCTAGCGGCAACAATGAGCAGTTCTTC. It yields the protein CASSPRLASGNNEQFF.

This chain uses TRBV28 with TRBJ2-7, with 8 bases that match TRBD2. Germline V lookup: CDR1 MDHEN, CDR2 SYDVKM. The CDR3 runs to 15 residues. The trim removed 1 base at V and 4 bases at J, leaving 6 bases unmatched. The CDR3 region has the DNA TGTGCCAGCAGTTTATCCGGGACTAGGGGTTACGAGCAGTACTTC. This sequence encodes CASSLSGTRGYEQYF.

V is TRBV11-1 and J is TRBJ2-3, with TRBD1 identical over 9 bases. J was trimmed by 2 bases and V by 5 bases; bases with no gene match: 8. Germline loops: CDR1 SGHAT, CDR2 FQDESV (reference sequence). The CDR3 has 16 residues. The CDR3, as DNA: TGTGCCAGCAGCGGCCGGGACAGGGTCTTCACAGATACGCAGTATTTT. Amino acid sequence: CASSGRDRVFTDTQYF.